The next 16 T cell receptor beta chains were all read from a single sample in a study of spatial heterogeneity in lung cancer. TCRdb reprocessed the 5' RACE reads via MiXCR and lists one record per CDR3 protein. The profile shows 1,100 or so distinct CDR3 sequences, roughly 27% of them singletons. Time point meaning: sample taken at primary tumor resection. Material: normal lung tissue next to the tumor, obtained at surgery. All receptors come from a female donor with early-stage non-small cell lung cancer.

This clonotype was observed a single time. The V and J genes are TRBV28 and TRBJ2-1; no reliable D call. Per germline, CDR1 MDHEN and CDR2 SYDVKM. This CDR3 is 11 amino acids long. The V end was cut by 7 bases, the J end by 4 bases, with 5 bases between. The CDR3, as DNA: TGTGCCAGCACCCTATACAATGAGCAGTTCTTC. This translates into CASTLYNEQFF.

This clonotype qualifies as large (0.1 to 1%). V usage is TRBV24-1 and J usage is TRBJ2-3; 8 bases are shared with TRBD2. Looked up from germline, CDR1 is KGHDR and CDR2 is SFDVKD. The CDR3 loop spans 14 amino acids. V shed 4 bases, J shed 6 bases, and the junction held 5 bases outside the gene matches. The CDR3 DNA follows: TGTGCCACCAGTGAGGCGGGGGGTTCGGATACGCAGTATTTT. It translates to CATSEAGGSDTQYF.

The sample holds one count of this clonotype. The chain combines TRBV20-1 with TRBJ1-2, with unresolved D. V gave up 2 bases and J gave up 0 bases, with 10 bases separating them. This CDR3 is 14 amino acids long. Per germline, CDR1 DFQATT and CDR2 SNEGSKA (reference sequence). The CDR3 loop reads CSARSPDANYGYTF. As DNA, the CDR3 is TGCAGTGCTAGATCCCCCGATGCTAACTATGGCTACACCTTC.

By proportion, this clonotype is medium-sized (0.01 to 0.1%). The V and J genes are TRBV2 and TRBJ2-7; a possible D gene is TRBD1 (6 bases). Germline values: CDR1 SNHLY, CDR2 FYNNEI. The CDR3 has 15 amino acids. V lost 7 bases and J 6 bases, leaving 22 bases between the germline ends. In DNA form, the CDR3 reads TGTGCCAGCACCAGAACTACAGGGATCAGAGGCGAGCAGTACTTC. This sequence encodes CASTRTTGIRGEQYF.

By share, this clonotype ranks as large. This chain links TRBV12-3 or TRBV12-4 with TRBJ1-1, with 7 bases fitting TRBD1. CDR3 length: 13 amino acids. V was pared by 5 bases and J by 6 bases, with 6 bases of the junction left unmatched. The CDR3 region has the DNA TGTGCCAGCAGTCAACAGGGGAGCCCTGAAGCTTTCTTT. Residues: CASSQQGSPEAFF.

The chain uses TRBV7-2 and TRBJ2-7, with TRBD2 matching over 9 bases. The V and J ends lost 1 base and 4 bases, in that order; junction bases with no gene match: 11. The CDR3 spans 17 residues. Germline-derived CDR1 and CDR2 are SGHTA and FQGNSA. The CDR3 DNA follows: TGTGCCAGCAGCTTAGGGCTAGCGGGGTCGATGGGGTACGAGCAGTACTTC. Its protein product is CASSLGLAGSMGYEQYF.

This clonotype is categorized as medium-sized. DNA of the CDR3: TGCGCCAGCAGCCGAGGGACAGTTAGCTCCTACGAGCAGTACTTC. Translating it yields CASSRGTVSSYEQYF. The genes are TRBV5-1 and TRBJ2-7; TRBD1 agrees at 7 bases. CDR1 SGHRS and CDR2 YFSETQ come from the germline V gene. CDR3 length: 15 amino acids. The ends lost 4 bases at V and 0 bases at J; junction bases unmatched: 7.

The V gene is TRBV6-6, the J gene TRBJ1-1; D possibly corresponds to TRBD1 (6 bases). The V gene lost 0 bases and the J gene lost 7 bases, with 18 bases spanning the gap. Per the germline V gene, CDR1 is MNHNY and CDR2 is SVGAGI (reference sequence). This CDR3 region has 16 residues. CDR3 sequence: CASSYSRTVGGSEAFF. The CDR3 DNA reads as TGTGCCAGCAGTTACTCCAGGACAGTGGGAGGTAGTGAAGCTTTCTTT.

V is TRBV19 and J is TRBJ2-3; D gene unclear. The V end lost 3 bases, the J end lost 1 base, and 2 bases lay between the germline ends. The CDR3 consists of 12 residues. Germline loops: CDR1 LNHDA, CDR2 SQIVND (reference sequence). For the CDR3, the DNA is TGTGCCAGTAGTATCGGCACAGATACGCAGTATTTT. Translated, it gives CASSIGTDTQYF.

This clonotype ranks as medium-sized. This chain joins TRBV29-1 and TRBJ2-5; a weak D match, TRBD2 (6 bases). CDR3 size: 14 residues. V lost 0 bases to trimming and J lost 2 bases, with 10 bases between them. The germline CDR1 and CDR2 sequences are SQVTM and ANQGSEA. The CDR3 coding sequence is TGCAGCGTTGAAGAAGAAGGACTACAAGAGACCCAGTACTTC. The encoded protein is CSVEEEGLQETQYF. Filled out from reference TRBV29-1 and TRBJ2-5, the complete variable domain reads SAVISQKPSRDICQRGTSLTIQCQVDSQVTMMFWYRQQPGQSLTLIATANQGSEATYESGFVIDKFPISRPNLTFSTLTVSNMSPEDSSIYLCSVEEEGLQETQYFGPGTRLLVL.

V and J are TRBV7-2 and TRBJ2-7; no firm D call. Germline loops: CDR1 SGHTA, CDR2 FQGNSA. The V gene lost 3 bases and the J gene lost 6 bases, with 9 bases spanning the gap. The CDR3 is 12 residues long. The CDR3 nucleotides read TGTGCCAGCAGCTTTGGGTTGAGCGAGCAGTACTTC. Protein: CASSFGLSEQYF.

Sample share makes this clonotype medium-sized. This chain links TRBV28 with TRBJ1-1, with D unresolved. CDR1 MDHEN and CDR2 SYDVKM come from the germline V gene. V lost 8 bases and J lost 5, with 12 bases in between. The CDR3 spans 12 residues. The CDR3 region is CASGIVPTEAFF. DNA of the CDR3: TGTGCCAGCGGTATTGTCCCGACTGAAGCTTTCTTT.

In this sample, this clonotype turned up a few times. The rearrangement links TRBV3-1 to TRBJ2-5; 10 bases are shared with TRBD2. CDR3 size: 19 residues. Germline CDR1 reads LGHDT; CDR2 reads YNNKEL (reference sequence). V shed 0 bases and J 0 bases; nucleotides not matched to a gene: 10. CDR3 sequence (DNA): TGTGCCAGCAGCCAAGACTACTCTAGCGGGGGCCCGTACCAAGAGACCCAGTACTTC. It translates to CASSQDYSSGGPYQETQYF.

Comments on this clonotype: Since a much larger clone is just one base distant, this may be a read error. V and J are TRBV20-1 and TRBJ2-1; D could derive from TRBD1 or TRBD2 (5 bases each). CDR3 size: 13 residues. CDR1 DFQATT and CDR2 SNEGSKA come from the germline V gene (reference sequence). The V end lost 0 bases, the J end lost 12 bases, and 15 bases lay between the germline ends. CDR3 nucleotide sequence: TGCAGTGCTAGAGATATCCGGGGCGGAGGGCAGTTCTTC. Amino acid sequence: CSARDIRGGGQFF.

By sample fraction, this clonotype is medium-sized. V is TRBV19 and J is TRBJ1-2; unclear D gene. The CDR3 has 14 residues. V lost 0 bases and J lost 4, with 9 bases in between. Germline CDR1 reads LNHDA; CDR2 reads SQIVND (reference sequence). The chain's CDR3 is CASSIDRSFYGYTF. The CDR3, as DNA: TGTGCCAGTAGTATAGATCGAAGCTTCTATGGCTACACCTTC.

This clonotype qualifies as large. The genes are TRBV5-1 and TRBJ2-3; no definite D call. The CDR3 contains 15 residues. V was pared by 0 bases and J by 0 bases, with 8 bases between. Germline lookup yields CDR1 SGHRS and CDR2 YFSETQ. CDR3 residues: CASSLGGSSTDTQYF. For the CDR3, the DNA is TGCGCCAGCAGCTTGGGGGGTTCTAGCACAGATACGCAGTATTTT.